This TCR beta chain was retrieved from a study of response to subunit inactivated influenza vaccine. TCRdb recomputed calls from the RT-PCR reads with MiXCR, one row per CDR3 protein. The table includes a few hundred thousand distinct CDR3 sequences, approximately 11% detected once. General study results and limits: Authors suggested seasonal influenza vaccinations each recruit few new T cells.

The germline V gene has CDR1 LNHDA and CDR2 SQIVND (reference sequence). The V end was cut by 8 bases, the J end by 4 bases, with 9 bases between. This CDR3 contains 12 residues. In regard to this clonotype: Antigen: not known.

The material was PBMCs from blood, obtained more than 35 days after vaccination. This clonotype originated in a man aged 45-65 years who received an inactivated influenza vaccine. This chain uses TRBV19 with TRBJ2-1, with D maybe TRBD1 (5 bases). The DNA of the CDR3 is TGTGCCAGTGCAAAGGGGTACAATGAGCAGTTCTTC. Translation: CASAKGYNEQFF.